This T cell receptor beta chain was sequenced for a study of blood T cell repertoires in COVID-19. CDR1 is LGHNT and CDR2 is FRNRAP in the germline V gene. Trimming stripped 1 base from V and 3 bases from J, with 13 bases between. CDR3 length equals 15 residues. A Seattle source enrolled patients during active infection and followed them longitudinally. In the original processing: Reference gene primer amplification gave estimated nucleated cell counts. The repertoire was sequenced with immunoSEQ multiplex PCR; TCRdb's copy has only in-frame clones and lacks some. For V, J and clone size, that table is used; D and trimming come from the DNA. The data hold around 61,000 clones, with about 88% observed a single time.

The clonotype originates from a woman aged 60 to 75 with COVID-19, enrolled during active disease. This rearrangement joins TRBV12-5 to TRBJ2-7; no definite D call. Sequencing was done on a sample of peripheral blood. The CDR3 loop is CASGLALTDHYEQYF. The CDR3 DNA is TGTGCTAGTGGTTTGGCCCTAACAGATCACTACGAGCAGTACTTC.